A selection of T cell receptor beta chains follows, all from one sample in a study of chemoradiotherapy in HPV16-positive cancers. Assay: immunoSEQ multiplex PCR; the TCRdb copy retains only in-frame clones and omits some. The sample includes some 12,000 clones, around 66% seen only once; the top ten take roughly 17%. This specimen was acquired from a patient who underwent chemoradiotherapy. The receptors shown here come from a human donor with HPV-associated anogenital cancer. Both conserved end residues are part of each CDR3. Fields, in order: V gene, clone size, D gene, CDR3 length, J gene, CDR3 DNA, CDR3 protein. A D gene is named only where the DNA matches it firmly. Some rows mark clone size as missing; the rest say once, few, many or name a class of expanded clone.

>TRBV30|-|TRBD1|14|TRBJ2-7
TGTGCCTGTAGCCCCAGGACAGGGGGCTACGAGCAGTACTTC
CACSPRTGGYEQYF
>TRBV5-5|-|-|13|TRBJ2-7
TGTGCCAGCTTTCTAGGGGTGGGCTACGAGCAGTACTTC
CASFLGVGYEQYF
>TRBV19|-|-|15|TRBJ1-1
TGTGCCAGTAGTACGCCGAGGGGCCTAAATACTGAAGCTTTCTTT
CASSTPRGLNTEAFF
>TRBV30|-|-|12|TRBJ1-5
TGTGCCTGGAAGGACGGGAATCAGCCCCAGCATTTT
CAWKDGNQPQHF
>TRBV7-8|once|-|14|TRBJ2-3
TGTGCCAGCAGCTTTTTGCGGGACACAGATACGCAGTATTTT
CASSFLRDTDTQYF
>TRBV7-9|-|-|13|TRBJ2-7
TGTGCCAGCAGCCCCCAGGCCGGGGGCGAGCAGTACTTC
CASSPQAGGEQYF
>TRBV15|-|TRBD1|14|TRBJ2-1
TGTGCCACCAGCAGAGGACAGGGAGACAATGAGCAGTTCTTC
CATSRGQGDNEQFF
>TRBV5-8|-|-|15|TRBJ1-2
TGTGCCAGCAGCTTGGATATTGCAACACACTATGGCTACACCTTC
CASSLDIATHYGYTF
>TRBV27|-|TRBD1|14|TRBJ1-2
TGTGCCAGCGCCTCAGGGGGGCAGAACTATGGCTACACCTTC
CASASGGQNYGYTF
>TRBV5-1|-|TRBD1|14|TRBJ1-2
TGCGCCAGCAGCTTGGGGGGACAGGCTGGCGGCTACACCTTC
CASSLGGQAGGYTF
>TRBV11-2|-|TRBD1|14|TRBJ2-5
TGTGCCAGCAGCTTGGGACAGGTGATGGAGACCCAGTACTTC
CASSLGQVMETQYF
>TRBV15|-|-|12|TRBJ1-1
TGTGCCACCAGCACCCTAGCGGCTGAAGCTTTCTTT
CATSTLAAEAFF
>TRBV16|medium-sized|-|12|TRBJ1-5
TGTGCCAGCAGCCAATCTCTTGGTCCACAGCATTTT
CASSQSLGPQHF
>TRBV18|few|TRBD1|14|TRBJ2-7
TGTGCCAGCTCCCCCGGACAGGGGACGAGCGGGCAGTACTTC
CASSPGQGTSGQYF
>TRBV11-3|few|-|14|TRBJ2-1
TGTGCCAGCAGCCCCGGGACTTTCAACAATGAGCAGTTCTTC
CASSPGTFNNEQFF
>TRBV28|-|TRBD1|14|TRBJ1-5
TGTGCCAGCAGTTTATTTCAGGGGGGACAGCCCCAGCATTTT
CASSLFQGGQPQHF
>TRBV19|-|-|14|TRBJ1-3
TGTGCCAGTAGTATGGTCAGCTCTGGAAACACCATATATTTT
CASSMVSSGNTIYF
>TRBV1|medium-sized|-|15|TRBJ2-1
TGCACCAGCAGCCTTCGTGGGACAGAATACAATGAGCAGTTCTTC
CTSSLRGTEYNEQFF
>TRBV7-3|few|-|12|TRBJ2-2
TGTGCCAGCAGCTTATCGGCCGGGGAGCTGTTTTTT
CASSLSAGELFF
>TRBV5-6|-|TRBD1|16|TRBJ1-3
TGTGCCAGCAGCCCGGGACAGGTTTTCTCTGGAAACACCATATATTTT
CASSPGQVFSGNTIYF
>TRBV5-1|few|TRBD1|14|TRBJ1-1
TGCGCCAGCAGCGACACAGGGGGGACCACTGAAGCTTTCTTT
CASSDTGGTTEAFF
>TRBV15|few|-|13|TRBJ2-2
TGTGCCACCAGCAGAGGAGGAGTCGGGGAGCTGTTTTTT
CATSRGGVGELFF
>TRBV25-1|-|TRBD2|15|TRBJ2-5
TGTGCCAGCAGTTTAACTAGCGGGGGATCGGAGACCCAGTACTTC
CASSLTSGGSETQYF
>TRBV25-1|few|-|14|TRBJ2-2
TGTGCCAGCAGTCCCACCACGAACACCGGGGAGCTGTTTTTT
CASSPTTNTGELFF
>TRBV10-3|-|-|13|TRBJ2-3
TGTGCCATCAGTGAGTCTGCCCTCGACACGCAGTATTTT
CAISESALDTQYF
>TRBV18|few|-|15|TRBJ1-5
TGTGCCAGCTCAGTACACAGGGCGCCCGGTCAGCCCCAGCATTTT
CASSVHRAPGQPQHF
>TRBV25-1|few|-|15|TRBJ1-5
TGTGCCAGCAGTGAATATGGCGGCAGCAATCAGCCCCAGCATTTT
CASSEYGGSNQPQHF